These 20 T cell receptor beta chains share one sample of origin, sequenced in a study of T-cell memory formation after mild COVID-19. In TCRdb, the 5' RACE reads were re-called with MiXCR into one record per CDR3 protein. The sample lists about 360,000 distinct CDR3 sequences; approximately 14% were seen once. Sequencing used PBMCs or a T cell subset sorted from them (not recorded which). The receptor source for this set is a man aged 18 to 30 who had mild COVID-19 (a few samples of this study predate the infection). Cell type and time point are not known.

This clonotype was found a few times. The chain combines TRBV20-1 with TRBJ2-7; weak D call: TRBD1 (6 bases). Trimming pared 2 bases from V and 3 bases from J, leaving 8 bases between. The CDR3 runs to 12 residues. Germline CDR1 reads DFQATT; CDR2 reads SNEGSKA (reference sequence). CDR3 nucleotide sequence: TGCAGTGCTAGAATAGGGGGCTACGAGCAGTACGTC. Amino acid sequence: CSARIGGYEQYV.

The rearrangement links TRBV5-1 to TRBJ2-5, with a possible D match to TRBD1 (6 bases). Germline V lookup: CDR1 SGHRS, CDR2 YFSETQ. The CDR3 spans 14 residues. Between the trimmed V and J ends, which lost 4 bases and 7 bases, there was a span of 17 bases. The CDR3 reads CASSPQDSARTQYF. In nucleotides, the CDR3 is TGCGCCAGCAGCCCACAGGACAGTGCTAGGACCCAGTACTTC.

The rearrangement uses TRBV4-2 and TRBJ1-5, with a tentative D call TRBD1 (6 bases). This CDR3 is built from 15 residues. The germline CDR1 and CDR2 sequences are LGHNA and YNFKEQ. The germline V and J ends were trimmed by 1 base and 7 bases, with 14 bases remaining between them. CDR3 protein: CASSQGGGAGQPQHF. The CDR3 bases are TGTGCCAGCAGCCAAGGCGGGGGGGCCGGGCAGCCCCAGCATTTT.

The CDR3 sequence is CASSPAGTPSTDTQYF. The CDR3 DNA reads TGTGCCAGCAGCCCCGCCGGGACACCTAGCACAGATACGCAGTATTTT. The genes are TRBV7-3 and TRBJ2-3; D perhaps matches TRBD1 (6 bases). Germline CDR1 reads SGHTA; CDR2 reads FQGTGA. This CDR3 has 16 amino acids. Trimming removed 5 bases at V and 0 bases at J, with 15 bases between.

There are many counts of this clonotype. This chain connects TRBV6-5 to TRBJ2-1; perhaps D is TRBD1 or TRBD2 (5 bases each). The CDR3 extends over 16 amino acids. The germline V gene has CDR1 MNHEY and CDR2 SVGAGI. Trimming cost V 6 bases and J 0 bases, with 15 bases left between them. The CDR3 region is CASSPRDGSSYNEQFF. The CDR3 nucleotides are TGTGCCAGCAGCCCCCGGGACGGTAGCTCCTACAATGAGCAGTTCTTC.

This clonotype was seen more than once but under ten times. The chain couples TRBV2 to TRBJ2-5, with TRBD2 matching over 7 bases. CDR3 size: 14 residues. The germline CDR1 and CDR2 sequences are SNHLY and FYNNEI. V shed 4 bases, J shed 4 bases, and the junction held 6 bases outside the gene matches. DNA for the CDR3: TGTGCCAGCAGTGGGTCAGGGAGGGGAGAGACCCAGTACTTC. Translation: CASSGSGRGETQYF.

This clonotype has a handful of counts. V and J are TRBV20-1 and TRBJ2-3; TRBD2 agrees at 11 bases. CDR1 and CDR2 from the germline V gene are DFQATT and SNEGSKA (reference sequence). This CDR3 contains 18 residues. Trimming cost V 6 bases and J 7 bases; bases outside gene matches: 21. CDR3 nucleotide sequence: TGCAGTGCGCGCGGCCTTAAACTAGCGGGGGCCCCGAAAAATACGCAGTATTTT. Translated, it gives CSARGLKLAGAPKNTQYF.

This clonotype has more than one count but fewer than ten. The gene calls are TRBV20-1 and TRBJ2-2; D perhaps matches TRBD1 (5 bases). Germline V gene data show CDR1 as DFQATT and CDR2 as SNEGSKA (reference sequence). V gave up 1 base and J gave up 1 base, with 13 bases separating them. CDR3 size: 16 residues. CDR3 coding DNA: TGCAGTGCTAGAGGCCGATCACAGGAGAACACCGGGGAGCTGTTTTTT. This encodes CSARGRSQENTGELFF.

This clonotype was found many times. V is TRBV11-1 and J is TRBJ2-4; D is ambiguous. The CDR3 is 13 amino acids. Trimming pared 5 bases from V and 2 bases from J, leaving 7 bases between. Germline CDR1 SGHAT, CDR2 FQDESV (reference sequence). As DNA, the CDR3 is TGTGCCAGCAGCGGGCTCTCCAAAAACATTCAGTACTTC. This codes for CASSGLSKNIQYF.

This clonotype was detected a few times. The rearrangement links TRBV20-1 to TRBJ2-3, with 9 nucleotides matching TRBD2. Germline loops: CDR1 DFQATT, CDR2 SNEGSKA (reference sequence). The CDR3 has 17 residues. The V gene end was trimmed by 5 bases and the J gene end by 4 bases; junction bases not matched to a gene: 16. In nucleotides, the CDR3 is TGCAGTGCTGCGCGGGGGGGGCCCGTTTATTTCCCAGATACGCAGTATTTT. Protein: CSAARGGPVYFPDTQYF.

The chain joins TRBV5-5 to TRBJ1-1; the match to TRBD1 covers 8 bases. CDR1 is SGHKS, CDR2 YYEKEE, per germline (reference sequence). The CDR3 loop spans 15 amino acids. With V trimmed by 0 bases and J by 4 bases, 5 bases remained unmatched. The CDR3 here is CASSLGPTGGTEAFF. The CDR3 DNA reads TGTGCCAGCAGCTTGGGGCCTACAGGGGGCACTGAAGCTTTCTTT.

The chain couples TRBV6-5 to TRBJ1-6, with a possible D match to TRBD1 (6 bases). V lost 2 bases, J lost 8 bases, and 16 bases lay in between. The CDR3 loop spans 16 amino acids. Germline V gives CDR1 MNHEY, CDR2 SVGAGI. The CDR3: CASSYTLTGIYSPLHF. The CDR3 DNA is TGTGCCAGCAGTTACACCCTAACAGGGATCTATTCACCCCTCCACTTT.

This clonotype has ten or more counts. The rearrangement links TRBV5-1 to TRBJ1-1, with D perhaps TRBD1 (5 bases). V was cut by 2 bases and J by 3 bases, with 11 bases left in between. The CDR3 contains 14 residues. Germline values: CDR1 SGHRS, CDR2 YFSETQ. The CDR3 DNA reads TGCGCCAGCAGCTTTTCAGGGATGGACACTGAAGCTTTCTTT. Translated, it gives CASSFSGMDTEAFF.

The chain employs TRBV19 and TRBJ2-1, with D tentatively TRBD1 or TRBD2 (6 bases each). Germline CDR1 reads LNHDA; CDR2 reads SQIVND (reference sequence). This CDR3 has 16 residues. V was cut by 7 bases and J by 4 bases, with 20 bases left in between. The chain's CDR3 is CASTLKGGPSYNEQFF. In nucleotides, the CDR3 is TGTGCCAGTACCCTAAAGGGGGGCCCATCTTACAATGAGCAGTTCTTC. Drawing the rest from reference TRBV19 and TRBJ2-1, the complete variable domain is DGGITQSPKYLFRKEGQNVTLSCEQNLNHDAMYWYRQDPGQGLRLIYYSQIVNDFQKGDIAEGYSVSREKKESFPLTVTSAQKNPTAFYLCASTLKGGPSYNEQFFGPGTRLTVL.

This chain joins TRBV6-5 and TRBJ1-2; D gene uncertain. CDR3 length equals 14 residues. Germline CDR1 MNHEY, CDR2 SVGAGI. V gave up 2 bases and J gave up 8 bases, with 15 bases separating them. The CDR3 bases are TGTGCCAGCAGTTACCATCATCAGAGCACGGGCTACACCTTC. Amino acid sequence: CASSYHHQSTGYTF.

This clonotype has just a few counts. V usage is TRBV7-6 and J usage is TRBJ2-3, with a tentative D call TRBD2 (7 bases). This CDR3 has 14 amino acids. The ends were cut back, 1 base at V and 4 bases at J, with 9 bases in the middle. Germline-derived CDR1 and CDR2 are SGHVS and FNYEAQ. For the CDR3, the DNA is TGTGCCAGCAGCTTAGGGGGGGGCGCAGATACGCAGTATTTT. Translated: CASSLGGGADTQYF.

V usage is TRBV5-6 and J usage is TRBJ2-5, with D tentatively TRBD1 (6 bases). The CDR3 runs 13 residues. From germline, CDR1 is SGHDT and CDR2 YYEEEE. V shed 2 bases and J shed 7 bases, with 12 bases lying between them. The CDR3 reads CASSFLIGGTQYF. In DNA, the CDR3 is TGTGCCAGCAGCTTTCTAATAGGGGGGACCCAGTACTTC.

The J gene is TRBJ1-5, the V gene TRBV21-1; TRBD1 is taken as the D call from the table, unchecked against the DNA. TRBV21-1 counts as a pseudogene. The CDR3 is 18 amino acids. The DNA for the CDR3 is TGTGCCAGCAGCAAAGTATGCGGGTCCCCCCAACCTCATCAGCCCCAGCATTTT. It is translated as CASSKVCGSPQPHQPQHF.

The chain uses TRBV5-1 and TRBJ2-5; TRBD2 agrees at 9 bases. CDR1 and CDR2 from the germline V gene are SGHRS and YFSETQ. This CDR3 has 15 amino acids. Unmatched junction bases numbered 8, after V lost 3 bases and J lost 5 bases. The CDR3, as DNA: TGCGCCAGCAGCTCTGGAGCGGGGGGCGTCGAGACCCAGTACTTC. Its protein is CASSSGAGGVETQYF.

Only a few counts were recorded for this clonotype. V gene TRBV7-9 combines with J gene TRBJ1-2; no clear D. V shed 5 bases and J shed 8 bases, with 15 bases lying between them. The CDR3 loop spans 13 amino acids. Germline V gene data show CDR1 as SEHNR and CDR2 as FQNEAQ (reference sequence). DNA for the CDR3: TGTGCCAGCAGCCCACCTAGCGGTCAGGGCTACACCTTC. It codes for CASSPPSGQGYTF.